This T cell receptor (beta chain) was identified during a study of shared T cell receptors in the human thymus. This clone occurred a few times. Using immunoSEQ multiplex PCR, the repertoire was profiled, and TCRdb retains in-frame clones only, with some absent. The sample shows roughly 550,000 clones, about 80% of them seen only once. Another study also made use of these data, one on human thymus T cells.

The TCR sequence derives from a boy in the first two years of life with a congenital heart defect. Sequenced material: thymocytes.

Here the CDR3 reads CATSRDRGQMNTEAFF. The CDR3 DNA sequence: TGTGCCACCAGCAGGGACAGGGGCCAAATGAACACTGAAGCTTTCTTT. This rearrangement joins TRBV15 to TRBJ1-1; the match to TRBD1 covers 9 bases. CDR1 is LNHNV, CDR2 YYDKDF, per germline (reference sequence). The CDR3 has 16 residues. Losses at the gene ends were 3 bases for V and 0 bases for J; bases not matched to a gene: 5.